This T cell receptor (beta chain) was captured in a study of metastatic and nonmetastatic thyroid tumors (dated by TCRdb to 2020 to 2021). Turning to the overall study: Repertoires from peripheral blood and from tumor or nodule tissue samples of malignant and benign thyroid patients were compared.

Germline trimming: 0 bases from V, 10 bases from J; junction bases outside gene matches: 9. Including the terminal cysteine and phenylalanine, the CDR3 comprises 17 residues. Solely the CDR3 DNA is kept, with 51 bases framed from the first base. CDR1 SGHNT and CDR2 YYREEE were looked up in the germline V gene (reference sequence). About this clone itself: There is no known antigen for this receptor. Within one base of it there is no much larger clone, and no base qualities were kept.

No patient had received any treatment before thyroid surgery. The study retrospectively analysed patient clinical samples collected from about 2011 to 2018 using T-cell receptor beta sequencing. The research as a whole found: TCR beta diversity was reported as significantly higher in malignant tumors than in benign nodules, in both blood and tumor samples.

Preparation of the library involved PCR. The sequencer listed for this sample is Illumina HiSeq 4000. High-throughput sequencing was used to profile the TCR beta-chain CDR3 region of each patient. Under the source paper's analysis protocol: Drawing on CDR3 differences between clinicopathological groups, the researchers built a classifier meant to tell apart patients with distant-metastatic papillary thyroid cancer. Repertoire diversity was assessed with the Shannon index, and tumor-blood repertoire similarity with the Morisita-Horn index. The raw public reads went through TCRdb reprocessing: fastp at Q25, MiXCR clone calling, in-frame beta chains kept. V and J calls and clone size were set by TCRdb, not the authors. Here the sample has around 61,000 clones; just under 30% occur a single time. The top ten constitute approximately 16% of the sample.

The rearrangement joined TRBV5-4 to TRBJ2-1; TRBD2 fits 14 bases in the junction. The receptor comes from a female donor with papillary thyroid cancer or a benign thyroid nodule (not recorded which). Some clones in this sample may be carry-over from other donors' samples. Sample: blood. The CDR3 region reads CASSLGRGLAGGREQFF. The nucleotide sequence reads TGTGCCAGCAGCTTGGGGCGTGGACTAGCGGGGGGCAGGGAGCAGTTCTTC.